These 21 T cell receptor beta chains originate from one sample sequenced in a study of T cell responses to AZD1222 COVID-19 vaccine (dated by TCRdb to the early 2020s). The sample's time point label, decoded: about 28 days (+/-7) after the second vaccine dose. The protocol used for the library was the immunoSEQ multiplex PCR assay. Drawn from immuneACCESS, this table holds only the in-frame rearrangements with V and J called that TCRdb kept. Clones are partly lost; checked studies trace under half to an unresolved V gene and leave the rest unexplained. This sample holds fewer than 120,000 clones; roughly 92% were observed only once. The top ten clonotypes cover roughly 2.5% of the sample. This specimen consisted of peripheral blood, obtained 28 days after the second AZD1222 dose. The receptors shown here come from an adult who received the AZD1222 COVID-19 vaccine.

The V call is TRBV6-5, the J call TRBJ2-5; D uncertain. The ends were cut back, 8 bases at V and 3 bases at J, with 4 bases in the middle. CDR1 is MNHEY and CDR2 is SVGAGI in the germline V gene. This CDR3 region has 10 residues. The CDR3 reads CASREETQYF. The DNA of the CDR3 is TGTGCCAGCCGGGAAGAGACCCAGTACTTC.

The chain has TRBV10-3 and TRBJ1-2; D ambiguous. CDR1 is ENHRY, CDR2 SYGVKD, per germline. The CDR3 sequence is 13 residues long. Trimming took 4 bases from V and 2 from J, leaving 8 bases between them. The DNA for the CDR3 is TGTGCCATCAGTGGCCCAGGCAACTATGGCTACACCTTC. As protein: CAISGPGNYGYTF.

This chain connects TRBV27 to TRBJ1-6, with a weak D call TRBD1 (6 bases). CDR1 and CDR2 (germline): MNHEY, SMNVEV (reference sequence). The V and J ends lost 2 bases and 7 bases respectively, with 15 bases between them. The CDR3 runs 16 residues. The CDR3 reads CASSLRGGLGNSPLHF. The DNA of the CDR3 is TGTGCCAGCAGTTTACGCGGGGGGCTAGGGAATTCACCCCTCCACTTT.

The DNA of the CDR3 is TGTGCCAGCAGCTTGGGTGGGGGCTATGGCTACACCTTC. Protein sequence: CASSLGGGYGYTF. The chain recombines TRBV5-6 with TRBJ1-2; TRBD1 is a possible D gene (5 bases). This CDR3 is built from 13 residues. Germline V gene data show CDR1 as SGHDT and CDR2 as YYEEEE. Trimming took off 0 bases at V and 4 bases at J, with 7 bases between the two ends.

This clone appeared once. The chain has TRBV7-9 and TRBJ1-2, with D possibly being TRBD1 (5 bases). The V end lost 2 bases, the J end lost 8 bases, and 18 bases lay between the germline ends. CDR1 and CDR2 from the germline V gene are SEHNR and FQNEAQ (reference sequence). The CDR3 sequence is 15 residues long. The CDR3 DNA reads TGTGCCAGCAGCTTACCTCTAGGGGCAGGGTACGGCTACACCTTC. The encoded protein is CASSLPLGAGYGYTF.

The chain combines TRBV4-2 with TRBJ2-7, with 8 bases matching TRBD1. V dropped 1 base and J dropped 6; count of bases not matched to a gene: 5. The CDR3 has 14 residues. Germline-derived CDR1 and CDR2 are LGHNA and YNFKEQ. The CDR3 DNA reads TGTGCCAGCAGCCAAGCTGCCAGGGGGCGCGAGCAGTACTTC. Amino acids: CASSQAARGREQYF.

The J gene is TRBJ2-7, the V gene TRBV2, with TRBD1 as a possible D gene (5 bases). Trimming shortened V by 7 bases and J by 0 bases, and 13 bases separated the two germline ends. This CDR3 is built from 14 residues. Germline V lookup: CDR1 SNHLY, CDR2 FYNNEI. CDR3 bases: TGTGCCAGCAAAACTGACAGTGCCTCCTACGAGCAGTACTTC. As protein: CASKTDSASYEQYF. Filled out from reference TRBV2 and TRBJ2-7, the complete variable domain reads EPEVTQTPSHQVTQMGQEVILRCVPISNHLYFYWYRQILGQKVEFLVSFYNNEISEKSEIFDDQFSVERPDGSNFTLKIRSTKLEDSAMYFCASKTDSASYEQYFGPGTRLTVT.

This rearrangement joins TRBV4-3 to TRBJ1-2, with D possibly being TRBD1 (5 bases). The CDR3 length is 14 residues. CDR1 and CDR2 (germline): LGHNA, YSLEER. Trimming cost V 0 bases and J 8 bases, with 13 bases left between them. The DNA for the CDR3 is TGCGCCAGCAGCCAAGACGGGGCCAATGTAGGCTACACCTTC. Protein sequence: CASSQDGANVGYTF.

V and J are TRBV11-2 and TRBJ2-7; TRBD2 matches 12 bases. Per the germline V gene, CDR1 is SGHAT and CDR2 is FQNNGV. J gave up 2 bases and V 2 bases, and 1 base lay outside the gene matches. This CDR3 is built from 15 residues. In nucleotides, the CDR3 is TGTGCCAGCAGCTTACTAGCGGGGGGGACCTACGAGCAGTACTTC. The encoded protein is CASSLLAGGTYEQYF.

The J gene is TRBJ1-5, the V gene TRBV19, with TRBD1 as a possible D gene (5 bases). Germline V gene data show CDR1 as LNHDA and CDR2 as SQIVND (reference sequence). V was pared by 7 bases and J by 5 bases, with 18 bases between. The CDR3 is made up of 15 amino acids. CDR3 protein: CASTTGPTPHQPQHF. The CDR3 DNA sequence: TGTGCCAGTACCACGGGACCGACTCCCCATCAGCCCCAGCATTTT.

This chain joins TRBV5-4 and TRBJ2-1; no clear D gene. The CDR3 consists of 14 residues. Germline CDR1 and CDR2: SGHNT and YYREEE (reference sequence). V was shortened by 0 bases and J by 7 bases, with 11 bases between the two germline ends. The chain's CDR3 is CASSLVPQTNEQFF. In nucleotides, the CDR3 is TGTGCCAGCAGCTTGGTCCCCCAAACTAATGAGCAGTTCTTC. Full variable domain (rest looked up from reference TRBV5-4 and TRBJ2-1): ETGVTQSPTHLIKTRGQQVTLRCSSQSGHNTVSWYQQALGQGPQFIFQYYREEENGRGNFPPRFSGLQFPNYSSELNVNALELDDSALYLCASSLVPQTNEQFFGPGTRLTVL.

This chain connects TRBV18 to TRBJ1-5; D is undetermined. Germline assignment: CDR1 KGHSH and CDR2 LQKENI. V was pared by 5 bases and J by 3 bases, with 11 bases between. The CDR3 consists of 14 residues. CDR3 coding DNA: TGTGCCAGCTCAACCGGGTATAACAATCAGCCCCAGCATTTT. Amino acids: CASSTGYNNQPQHF. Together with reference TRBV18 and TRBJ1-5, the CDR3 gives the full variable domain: NAGVMQNPRHLVRRRGQEARLRCSPMKGHSHVYWYRQLPEEGLKFMVYLQKENIIDESGMPKERFSAEFPKEGPSILRIQQVVRGDSAAYFCASSTGYNNQPQHFGDGTRLSIL.

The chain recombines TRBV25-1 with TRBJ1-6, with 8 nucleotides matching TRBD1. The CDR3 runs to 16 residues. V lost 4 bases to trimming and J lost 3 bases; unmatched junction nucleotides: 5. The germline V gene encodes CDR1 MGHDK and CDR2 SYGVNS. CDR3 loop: CASSARTGNYNSPLHF. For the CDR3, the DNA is TGTGCCAGCAGTGCCCGGACAGGGAACTATAATTCACCCCTCCACTTT.

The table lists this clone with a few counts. The CDR3 bases are TGTGCCAGCGCCCTCGGGGGGCGCGGAAACACCATATATTTT. Encoded protein: CASALGGRGNTIYF. The chain recombines TRBV3-1 (or the pseudogene TRBV3-2) with TRBJ1-3; maybe TRBD1 (6 bases). This CDR3 has 14 amino acids. The germline V and J ends were trimmed by 8 bases and 4 bases, with 15 bases remaining between them. Germline lookup yields CDR1 LGHDT and CDR2 YNNKEL (reference sequence).

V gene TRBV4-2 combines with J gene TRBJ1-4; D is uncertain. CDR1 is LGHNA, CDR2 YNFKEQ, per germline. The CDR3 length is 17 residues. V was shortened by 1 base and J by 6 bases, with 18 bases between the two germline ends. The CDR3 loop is CASSQAVGGSTDEKLFF. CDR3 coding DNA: TGTGCCAGCAGCCAAGCAGTAGGCGGTTCGACGGATGAAAAACTGTTTTTT.

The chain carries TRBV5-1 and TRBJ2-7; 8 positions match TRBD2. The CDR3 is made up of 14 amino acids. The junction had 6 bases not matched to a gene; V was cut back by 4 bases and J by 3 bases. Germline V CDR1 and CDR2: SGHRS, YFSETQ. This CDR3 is CASSPRGENYEQYF. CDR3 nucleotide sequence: TGCGCCAGCAGCCCGCGGGGGGAGAACTACGAGCAGTACTTC.

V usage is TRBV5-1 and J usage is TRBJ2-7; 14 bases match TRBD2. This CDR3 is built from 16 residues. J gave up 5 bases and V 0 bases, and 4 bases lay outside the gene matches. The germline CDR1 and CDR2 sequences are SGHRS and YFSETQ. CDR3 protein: CASSLEGLAGVDEQYF. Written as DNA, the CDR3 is TGCGCCAGCAGCTTGGAGGGACTAGCGGGGGTGGACGAGCAGTACTTC.

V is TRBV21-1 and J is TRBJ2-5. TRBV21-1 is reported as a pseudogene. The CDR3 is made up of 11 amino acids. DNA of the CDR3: TGTGCCAGTAACCCCATCGAGACCCAGTACTTC. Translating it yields CASNPIETQYF.

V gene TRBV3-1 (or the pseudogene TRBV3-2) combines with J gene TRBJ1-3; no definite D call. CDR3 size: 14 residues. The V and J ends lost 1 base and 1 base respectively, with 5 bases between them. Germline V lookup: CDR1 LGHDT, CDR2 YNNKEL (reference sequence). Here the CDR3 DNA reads TGTGCCAGCAGCCAAGGGGCGTCTGGAAACACCATATATTTT. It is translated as CASSQGASGNTIYF.

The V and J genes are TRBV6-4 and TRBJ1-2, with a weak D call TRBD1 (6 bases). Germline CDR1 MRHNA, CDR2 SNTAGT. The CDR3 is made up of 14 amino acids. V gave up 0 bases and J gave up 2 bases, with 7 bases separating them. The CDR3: CASSDSDRNYGYTF. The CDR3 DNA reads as TGTGCCAGCAGTGACTCGGACAGAAACTATGGCTACACCTTC.

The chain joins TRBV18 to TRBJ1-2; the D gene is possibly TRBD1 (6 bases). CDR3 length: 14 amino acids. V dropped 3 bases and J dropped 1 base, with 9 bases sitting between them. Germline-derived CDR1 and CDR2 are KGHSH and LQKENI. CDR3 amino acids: CASSPPGDNYGYTF. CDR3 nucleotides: TGTGCCAGCTCACCTCCAGGGGATAACTATGGCTACACCTTC.